The next 17 T cell receptor beta chains were all read from a single sample in a study of blood T cell repertoires in COVID-19. Sequenced by immunoSEQ multiplex PCR; TCRdb stores in-frame clones only, minus some. The data contain 55,000 to 80,000 clones, around nine tenths of them singletons. Material: peripheral blood. These receptor sequences come from a human donor in a cohort sampled during active COVID-19.

The chain uses TRBV14 and TRBJ2-2; D gene ambiguous. Germline V lookup: CDR1 SGHDN, CDR2 FVKESK. CDR3 length equals 14 residues. V lost 4 bases and J 4 bases, leaving 10 bases between the germline ends. The CDR3 bases are TGTGCCAGCAGCCCGGCGGTCGGCACCGGGGAGCTGTTTTTT. Its protein is CASSPAVGTGELFF.

The rearrangement uses TRBV11-2 and TRBJ2-7; 7 nucleotides align to TRBD2. The CDR3 runs 15 residues. From germline, CDR1 is SGHAT and CDR2 FQNNGV. V gave up 4 bases and J gave up 6 bases; unmatched junction bases: 12. For the CDR3, the DNA is TGTGCCAGCAGCTCTACACCGGGCCGCGGGAGCGAGCAGTACTTC. Translated, it gives CASSSTPGRGSEQYF.

This clone appeared once. V gene TRBV28 combines with J gene TRBJ2-1; tentative D call: TRBD1 (6 bases). V lost 7 bases and J lost 3, with 16 bases in between. Germline V gene sequence: CDR1 MDHEN, CDR2 SYDVKM. The CDR3 totals 15 residues. CDR3 DNA sequence: TGTGCCAGCATTAATCAGGGGCGACACTACAATGAGCAGTTCTTC. This gives the protein CASINQGRHYNEQFF.

The chain has TRBV5-4 and TRBJ2-1; D remains ambiguous. CDR1 and CDR2 from the germline V gene are SGHNT and YYREEE (reference sequence). V was clipped by 0 bases and J by 0 bases, with 7 bases between them. This CDR3 region has 15 residues. CDR3 sequence: CASSLGGFSYNEQFF. The CDR3 coding sequence is TGTGCCAGCAGCTTGGGCGGCTTCTCCTACAATGAGCAGTTCTTC. Based on the CDR3 plus reference TRBV5-4 and TRBJ2-1, the full variable domain is ETGVTQSPTHLIKTRGQQVTLRCSSQSGHNTVSWYQQALGQGPQFIFQYYREEENGRGNFPPRFSGLQFPNYSSELNVNALELDDSALYLCASSLGGFSYNEQFFGPGTRLTVL.

The chain recombines TRBV7-9 with TRBJ1-2; 8 nucleotides align to TRBD1. The V and J ends lost 2 bases and 9 bases, in that order; junction bases with no gene match: 8. The CDR3 totals 14 residues. Germline CDR1 SEHNR, CDR2 FQNEAQ (reference sequence). CDR3 coding DNA: TGTGCCAGCAGCTTATCCGACAGGGGAGAAAGCTACACCTTC. Its protein product is CASSLSDRGESYTF.

V gene TRBV2 combines with J gene TRBJ2-3, with unresolved D. Trimming left V 6 bases short and J 6 bases short, with 13 bases between. Looked up from germline, CDR1 is SNHLY and CDR2 is FYNNEI. The CDR3 sequence is 13 residues long. In nucleotides, the CDR3 is TGTGCCAGCAGGATGGCCTTACAGGATACGCAGTATTTT. Its translation: CASRMALQDTQYF.

This sequence joins TRBV7-6 and TRBJ1-2, with D perhaps TRBD1 (5 bases). CDR3 length: 14 amino acids. Germline V CDR1 and CDR2: SGHVS, FNYEAQ. V was cut by 1 base and J by 4 bases, with 10 bases left in between. CDR3 in amino acids: CASSLGMGGYGYTF. In DNA, the CDR3 is TGTGCCAGCAGCTTAGGGATGGGGGGCTATGGCTACACCTTC.

The V call is TRBV7-9, the J call TRBJ2-3, with D tentatively TRBD1 (5 bases). Germline CDR1 and CDR2: SEHNR and FQNEAQ (reference sequence). V was pared by 3 bases and J by 4 bases, with 8 bases between. There are 13 residues in the CDR3. CDR3 amino acids: CASSLSGSDTQYF. Written as DNA, the CDR3 is TGTGCCAGCAGCTTGTCAGGGTCAGATACGCAGTATTTT.

The CDR3 loop is CAISPRDSGREGFYEQYF. The CDR3 region has the DNA TGTGCCATCAGCCCGAGGGATAGCGGGAGGGAGGGATTCTACGAGCAGTACTTC. The chain couples TRBV10-3 to TRBJ2-7; 11 positions match TRBD2. The germline V gene has CDR1 ENHRY and CDR2 SYGVKD. This CDR3 is 18 amino acids long. The V segment lost 6 bases and the J segment 3 bases; nucleotides outside the gene matches: 16.

V is TRBV4-1 and J is TRBJ2-2, with 11 bases matching TRBD1. V shed 4 bases and J 7 bases; nucleotides not matched to a gene: 8. CDR1 is MGHRA and CDR2 is YSYEKL in the germline V gene. There are 16 residues in the CDR3. The CDR3 coding sequence is TGCGCCAGCAGCCCCCGGACAGGGGGCGCGGTCGGGGAGCTGTTTTTT. Protein product: CASSPRTGGAVGELFF.

The rearrangement joins TRBV4-1 to TRBJ2-1; 13 bases match TRBD2. The CDR3 covers 16 residues. Trimming cost V 4 bases and J 3 bases; bases outside gene matches: 3. Per the germline V gene, CDR1 is MGHRA and CDR2 is YSYEKL. CDR3 bases: TGCGCCAGCAGCCTCGGGACTAGCGGGGTCTACAATGAGCAGTTCTTC. Translation: CASSLGTSGVYNEQFF.

V usage is TRBV21-1 and J usage is TRBJ1-5. TRBV21-1 represents a pseudogene. The CDR3 is 16 residues long. CDR3 region: CASSAWVGGAFQPQHF. As DNA, the CDR3 is TGTGCCAGCAGCGCGTGGGTGGGGGGAGCGTTTCAGCCCCAGCATTTT.

A few counts support this clone. A read error may account for a junction end that differs from germline. V gene TRBV2 combines with J gene TRBJ1-2, with D hard to call. Germline CDR1 reads SNHLY; CDR2 reads FYNNEI. CDR3 size: 13 residues. The CDR3 region has the DNA TGTGCCCGCAGCACCGCCGGGTACTATGGCTACACCTTC. Translating it yields CARSTAGYYGYTF.

In DNA form, the CDR3 reads TGTGCCAGCTCACCACCCGCAGGGGAAGCTTTCTTT. Its translation is CASSPPAGEAFF. V gene TRBV18 combines with J gene TRBJ1-1; the D gene is possibly TRBD1 (5 bases). Trimming cost V 0 bases and J 8 bases, with 7 bases left between them. Germline V gene lookup returns CDR1 KGHSH and CDR2 LQKENI. The CDR3 runs 12 residues.

This rearrangement joins TRBV6-5 to TRBJ2-7, with 9 bases that match TRBD1. The CDR3 length is 14 residues. Looked up from germline, CDR1 is MNHEY and CDR2 is SVGAGI. The DNA for the CDR3 is TGTGCTACCTTTGGGACAGGGAGCTCCTACGAGCAGTACTTC. Translating it yields CATFGTGSSYEQYF.

A note on this clone: One junction end disagrees with the germline gene, perhaps due to a read error. The rearrangement links TRBV28 to TRBJ1-5; D not resolved. The CDR3 loop spans 14 amino acids. Germline V gives CDR1 MDHEN, CDR2 SYDVKM. Here the CDR3 reads CASRTGNTNRPQHF. In DNA, the CDR3 is TGTGCCAGTAGGACGGGAAATACTAATCGGCCCCAGCATTTT.

This CDR3 reads CASSEAGRAAFF. The CDR3 DNA follows: TGTGCCAGCAGTGAAGCGGGCAGGGCAGCTTTCTTT. The rearrangement joins TRBV2 to TRBJ1-1, with a weak D call TRBD1 (5 bases). V was trimmed by 0 bases and J by 10 bases, leaving 9 bases between them. CDR3 length equals 12 residues. Germline lookup yields CDR1 SNHLY and CDR2 FYNNEI.